Listed below are T cell receptor beta chains from one sample, sequenced in a study of cytomegalovirus exposure and HLA in healthy donors. Method: immunoSEQ multiplex PCR; TCRdb's copy keeps in-frame clones and lacks some. The top ten hold about 1.5% of the sample, which has 150,000 to 200,000 clones, roughly 80% seen once. Material: PBMCs. These receptors were taken from a woman in her late teens or twenties in good health and CMV-seronegative. Both conserved end residues are part of each CDR3. D genes are given only for firm matches. The size of a clone is reported for some rows only, either as once, few or many, or as a class for expanded clones.

CDR3 protein,CDR3 DNA,J gene,clone size,V gene,D gene
CASSLRGIQETQYF,TGTGCCAGCAGCTTACGGGGGATACAAGAGACCCAGTACTTC,TRBJ2-5,.,TRBV11-3,.
CASSQQGLAKNIQYF,TGTGCCAGCAGTCAACAGGGCCTAGCCAAAAACATTCAGTACTTC,TRBJ2-4,.,TRBV27,.
CASSPPDRTTYEQYF,TGTGCCAGCAGCCCACCGGACAGAACGACTTACGAGCAGTACTTC,TRBJ2-7,.,TRBV7-9,.
CASSSTGTGNGNIQYF,TGTGCCAGCAGCTCTACCGGGACAGGGAACGGAAACATTCAGTACTTC,TRBJ2-4,.,TRBV7-9,TRBD1
CASSQAGGNTEAFF,TGTGCCAGCAGCCAGGCAGGAGGGAACACTGAAGCTTTCTTT,TRBJ1-1,.,TRBV7-2,.
CASSHRGQGALNEQFF,TGTGCCAGCAGTCACCGGGGACAGGGGGCTTTGAATGAGCAGTTCTTC,TRBJ2-1,.,TRBV5-6,TRBD1
CASSVQSNIQYF,TGTGCCAGCAGCGTCCAGTCAAACATTCAGTACTTC,TRBJ2-4,.,TRBV7-2,.
CARSLPRTSGRFNSYNEQFF,TGTGCCAGAAGCTTGCCTAGGACTAGCGGGAGGTTTAACTCCTACAATGAGCAGTTCTTC,TRBJ2-1,.,TRBV5-3,TRBD2
CASSGGRGEQFF,TGTGCCAGCAGTGGCGGGAGGGGGGAGCAGTTCTTC,TRBJ2-1,.,TRBV27,TRBD2
CASSLPLQLSDNEQFF,TGTGCCAGCAGCTTACCTCTCCAACTAAGTGACAATGAGCAGTTCTTC,TRBJ2-1,once,TRBV7-2,.
CASSLSGGPGEQYF,TGTGCCAGCAGTTTAAGCGGGGGACCGGGCGAGCAGTACTTC,TRBJ2-7,.,TRBV28,TRBD2
CAWRAGGSFVEQYF,TGTGCCTGGAGGGCGGGCGGGAGTTTTGTCGAGCAGTACTTC,TRBJ2-7,.,TRBV30,TRBD2
CASSFGQGAPGTEAFF,TGTGCCAGCAGCTTTGGACAGGGGGCGCCGGGGACTGAAGCTTTCTTT,TRBJ1-1,few,TRBV7-2,TRBD1
CASITASGYNEQFF,TGTGCCAGCATAACGGCTAGCGGGTACAATGAGCAGTTCTTC,TRBJ2-1,.,TRBV6-1,TRBD2
CATRGGVMNTEAFF,TGTGCCACCAGAGGGGGGGTCATGAACACTGAAGCTTTCTTT,TRBJ1-1,.,TRBV6-5,.
CSVDTGGTGNTIYF,TGCAGCGTAGATACAGGGGGCACTGGAAACACCATATATTTT,TRBJ1-3,.,TRBV29-1,TRBD1
CASSQELPAGGGGARETQYF,TGCGCCAGCAGCCAAGAACTACCAGCGGGAGGAGGGGGGGCGAGAGAGACCCAGTACTTC,TRBJ2-5,.,TRBV4-1,TRBD2
CASSPNRGAPYYGYTF,TGTGCCAGCAGCCCAAACAGGGGCGCCCCCTACTATGGCTACACCTTC,TRBJ1-2,.,TRBV28,TRBD1
CASSGQLGNSPLHF,TGTGCCAGCAGCGGACAGCTAGGGAATTCACCCCTCCACTTT,TRBJ1-6,.,TRBV28,.
CASSQDPGVGTDTQYF,TGCGCCAGCAGCCAAGATCCGGGGGTTGGCACAGATACGCAGTATTTT,TRBJ2-3,once,TRBV4-3,.
CASSQVAAGYSNQPQHF,TGCGCCAGCAGCCAAGTGGCGGCGGGTTATAGCAATCAGCCCCAGCATTTT,TRBJ1-5,.,TRBV4-3,.
CASSYRGREQYF,TGTGCCAGCAGTTACAGGGGGCGCGAGCAGTACTTC,TRBJ2-7,.,TRBV6-6,TRBD1
CASSLEAGLSQPQHF,TGTGCCAGCAGTTTAGAGGCAGGGTTGAGTCAGCCCCAGCATTTT,TRBJ1-5,.,TRBV28,.
CASSPGVSYEQYF,TGTGCCAGCTCACCCGGTGTCTCCTACGAGCAGTACTTC,TRBJ2-7,.,TRBV18,.
CASSGSSMETQYF,TGTGCCAGCAGTGGTAGTAGCATGGAGACCCAGTACTTC,TRBJ2-5,.,TRBV2,.
CASSLSPGQGLNYGYTF,TGTGCCAGCAGTTTATCCCCGGGACAGGGGTTAAACTATGGCTACACCTTC,TRBJ1-2,.,TRBV27,TRBD1
CASSSGLAGVGGEQFF,TGTGCCAGCAGCTCGGGACTAGCGGGAGTCGGGGGTGAGCAGTTCTTC,TRBJ2-1,once,TRBV11-2,TRBD2
CASSIGQGNNYGYTF,TGTGCCAGTAGTATCGGACAGGGCAACAACTATGGCTACACCTTC,TRBJ1-2,.,TRBV19,TRBD1
CASSDRTGDNEQFF,TGTGCCAGCAGTGACCGGACAGGGGACAATGAGCAGTTCTTC,TRBJ2-1,.,TRBV6-1,TRBD1
CASSSNHGISGYTF,TGTGCCAGCAGCTCAAATCACGGGATAAGTGGCTACACCTTC,TRBJ1-2,.,TRBV5-6,.
CASGWGRGQDNEQFF,TGCGCCAGCGGATGGGGCAGGGGGCAGGACAATGAGCAGTTCTTC,TRBJ2-1,.,TRBV5-1,TRBD1
CASRRTLRDQPDTQYF,TGTGCCAGCAGAAGGACATTGCGGGATCAACCAGATACGCAGTATTTT,TRBJ2-3,.,TRBV14,.
CASSGAPSYNEQFF,TGTGCCAGTAGCGGAGCGCCCTCCTACAATGAGCAGTTCTTC,TRBJ2-1,.,TRBV19,.
CASSSGLNTGELFF,TGTGCCAGCAGCTCGGGACTCAACACCGGGGAGCTGTTTTTT,TRBJ2-2,.,TRBV7-8,.
CASSQEGQGREQYF,TGTGCCAGCAGCCAAGAGGGACAGGGTAGGGAGCAGTACTTC,TRBJ2-7,.,TRBV4-2,TRBD1
CASSLGDPGWPQHF,TGTGCCAGCAGCTTAGGGGACCCGGGATGGCCCCAGCATTTT,TRBJ1-5,.,TRBV13,.
CASSVGASLGFEQYF,TGTGCCAGCAGCGTAGGGGCTAGCCTCGGATTCGAGCAGTACTTC,TRBJ2-7,.,TRBV9,.
CASSQQMNQPQHF,TGTGCCAGCAGCCAACAGATGAATCAGCCCCAGCATTTT,TRBJ1-5,once,TRBV7-2,.
CASSVARGSGANVLTF,TGTGCCAGCAGCGTAGCACGGGGCTCTGGGGCCAACGTCCTGACTTTC,TRBJ2-6,few,TRBV9,.
CSGWDTQETQYF,TGCAGCGGGTGGGACACCCAAGAGACCCAGTACTTC,TRBJ2-5,.,TRBV29-1,.
CASSPRQGHEQYF,TGTGCCAGTAGCCCCCGACAGGGCCACGAGCAGTACTTC,TRBJ2-7,.,TRBV19,TRBD1
CASSLRDRGYEQYF,TGTGCCAGTAGTCTCCGGGACAGGGGCTACGAGCAGTACTTC,TRBJ2-7,.,TRBV19,TRBD1
CASSLLAGGYNEQFF,TGTGCCAGCAGCTTGCTAGCGGGAGGATACAATGAGCAGTTCTTC,TRBJ2-1,.,TRBV5-5,TRBD2
CASSLESWSYEQYF,TGTGCCAGCAGCTTAGAAAGCTGGTCCTACGAGCAGTACTTC,TRBJ2-7,.,TRBV7-2,.
CASSQTAAAAGGNEQFF,TGTGCCAGCAGCCAAACAGCAGCCGCAGCGGGAGGCAATGAGCAGTTCTTC,TRBJ2-1,once,TRBV7-2,TRBD2
CASSSDRVVAETQYF,TGTGCCAGCAGCTCGGACAGGGTGGTCGCGGAGACCCAGTACTTC,TRBJ2-5,.,TRBV7-6,TRBD1
CASSVDRSLPGANVLTF,TGTGCCAGTAGTGTGGACAGGTCCTTACCAGGGGCCAACGTCCTGACTTTC,TRBJ2-6,.,TRBV19,TRBD1
CASSFQPGQKNTEAFF,TGTGCCAGCAGCTTTCAACCGGGACAGAAGAACACTGAAGCTTTCTTT,TRBJ1-1,.,TRBV7-8,TRBD1
CASSVDAHWGPTEAFF,TGTGCCAGCAGCGTAGACGCCCATTGGGGCCCCACTGAAGCTTTCTTT,TRBJ1-1,.,TRBV9,.
CASSFWTSVGNEQFF,TGTGCCAGCAGTTTTTGGACTAGCGTGGGGAATGAGCAGTTCTTC,TRBJ2-1,.,TRBV28,TRBD2
CASSDPPERGPSEQFF,TGCGCCAGCAGTGACCCCCCGGAGCGGGGGCCCTCGGAGCAGTTCTTC,TRBJ2-1,.,TRBV10-1,TRBD2